This T cell receptor beta chain was documented in a study of cytomegalovirus exposure and HLA in healthy donors. Study outcomes and limitations: Information on immune exposure was restricted to one variable (CMV serostatus). In vitro experiments confirmed that three CMV-associated chains were specific for CMV antigens. Some V segments, TRBV6-2 and TRBV6-3 among them, were indistinguishable and were therefore excluded.

PCR amplification relied on 60 Vbeta primers (plus 13 Jbeta primers). This table comes from immunoSEQ multiplex PCR, and its TCRdb copy is limited to in-frame clones, with some not included. Among over 150,000 clones, 84% were seen once, and the ten largest hold more than 0.95%. V lost 1 base, J lost 5 bases, and 3 bases stayed unmatched. CDR1 and CDR2 from the germline V gene are GTSNPN and SVGIG (reference sequence). The CDR3 totals 13 residues. About this clone: The antigen is unknown.

Sequenced material: PBMCs. The TCR originated in a girl aged 2 to 10 in good health and CMV-seropositive. The rearrangement uses TRBV30 and TRBJ1-1; 8 bases line up with TRBD1. The CDR3 sequence: CAWSENRGTEAFF. The CDR3 DNA reads as TGTGCCTGGAGTGAAAACAGGGGGACTGAAGCTTTCTTT. Complete variable domain (other parts from reference TRBV30 and TRBJ1-1): SQTIHQWPATLVQPVGSPLSLECTVEGTSNPNLYWYRQAAGRGLQLLFYSVGIGQISSEVPQNLSASRPQDRQFILSSKKLLLSDSGFYLCAWSENRGTEAFFGQGTRLTVV.